The 19 T cell receptor beta chains reported below all come from one sample, sequenced in a study of cytomegalovirus exposure and HLA in healthy donors. Libraries were prepared by immunoSEQ multiplex PCR; TCRdb keeps only in-frame clonotypes and omits some of them. The data show some 150,000 clones, approximately 93% seen once. The sample comprised PBMCs. These receptors came from a man aged 18 to 30 in good health and CMV-seronegative.

This rearrangement joins TRBV7-9 to TRBJ2-7, with D unclear. Germline values: CDR1 SEHNR, CDR2 FQNEAQ (reference sequence). The V gene lost 1 base and the J gene lost 2 bases, with 9 bases spanning the gap. CDR3 length: 14 amino acids. The CDR3 loop reads CASSLVATTYEQYF. Here the CDR3 DNA reads TGTGCCAGCAGCTTAGTCGCGACAACCTACGAGCAGTACTTC. Drawing the rest from reference TRBV7-9 and TRBJ2-7, the complete variable domain is DTGVSQNPRHKITKRGQNVTFRCDPISEHNRLYWYRQTLGQGPEFLTYFQNEAQLEKSRLLSDRFSAERPKGSFSTLEIQRTEQGDSAMYLCASSLVATTYEQYFGPGTRLTVT.

In nucleotides, the CDR3 is TGTGCCATCAGTCTGAGCGGGAGGGATTACAATGAGCAGTTCTTC. Protein sequence: CAISLSGRDYNEQFF. The chain joins TRBV10-3 to TRBJ2-1; TRBD2 matches 10 bases. This CDR3 has 15 amino acids. The V gene end was trimmed by 5 bases and the J gene end by 4 bases; junction bases not matched to a gene: 5. The germline CDR1 and CDR2 sequences are ENHRY and SYGVKD.

The chain uses TRBV7-9 and TRBJ2-3; D is possibly TRBD2 (6 bases). The CDR3 loop spans 17 amino acids. Trimming took 1 base from V and 5 from J, leaving 19 bases between them. Germline V lookup: CDR1 SEHNR, CDR2 FQNEAQ (reference sequence). The DNA of the CDR3 is TGTGCCAGCAGCTTAGAACTAGCCCTTACGCATGTAGATACGCAGTATTTT. The encoded protein is CASSLELALTHVDTQYF.

The chain combines TRBV27 with TRBJ2-1, with 14 positions matching TRBD2. The CDR3 extends over 18 amino acids. V shed 5 bases, J shed 4 bases, and the junction held 10 bases outside the gene matches. Per germline, CDR1 MNHEY and CDR2 SMNVEV (reference sequence). CDR3 in amino acids: CASSLGTSGSPLYNEQFF. The DNA of the CDR3 is TGTGCCAGCAGTCTCGGGACTAGCGGGAGCCCCCTATACAATGAGCAGTTCTTC.

The rearrangement links TRBV9 to TRBJ2-1; 10 bases align to TRBD2. The CDR3 covers 15 residues. Germline CDR1 and CDR2: SGDLS and YYNGEE. Trimming cost V 2 bases and J 8 bases; bases outside gene matches: 7. CDR3 sequence: CASSVRTSGTDEQFF. The CDR3 bases are TGTGCCAGCAGCGTCAGGACTAGCGGAACGGATGAGCAGTTCTTC.

The chain has TRBV28 and TRBJ2-7, with 11 bases identical to TRBD2. The CDR3 totals 14 residues. Germline loops: CDR1 MDHEN, CDR2 SYDVKM. J gave up 5 bases and V 3 bases, and 3 bases lay outside the gene matches. This CDR3 is CASSFSGRANEQYV. The DNA for the CDR3 is TGTGCCAGCAGTTTTAGCGGGAGGGCCAACGAGCAGTACGTC.

The rearrangement uses TRBV7-9 and TRBJ1-2; TRBD1 matches 10 bases. Germline V gene data show CDR1 as SEHNR and CDR2 as FQNEAQ (reference sequence). The CDR3 totals 18 residues. Losses at the gene ends were 0 bases for V and 6 bases for J; bases not matched to a gene: 13. CDR3 sequence reads: CASSLAGARDRGRNGYTF. CDR3 nucleotide sequence: TGTGCCAGCAGCTTAGCGGGTGCTAGGGACAGGGGACGCAATGGCTACACCTTC.

The chain links TRBV6-1 to TRBJ2-1; TRBD2 matches 11 bases. There are 16 residues in the CDR3. In germline, CDR1 is MNHNS, CDR2 SASEGT. The trim removed 4 bases at V and 4 bases at J, leaving 6 bases unmatched. The CDR3 loop is CASSGVLAGGYNEQFF. In DNA form, the CDR3 reads TGTGCCAGCAGTGGAGTTTTAGCGGGGGGGTACAATGAGCAGTTCTTC.

V usage is TRBV7-8 and J usage is TRBJ1-4; D is ambiguous. With 6 bases removed from V and 7 bases from J, the gap between germline ends came to 18 bases. Germline assignment: CDR1 SGHVS and CDR2 FQNEAQ. CDR3 size: 15 residues. The CDR3 nucleotides read TGTGCCAGCAGATCCGACCCCTTCGGCGGTGAAAAACTGTTTTTT. This encodes CASRSDPFGGEKLFF.

DNA for the CDR3: TGTGCCAGCAGCTTGGAGACTAGGGGTACGGTGCAGTACTTC. Translated: CASSLETRGTVQYF. The chain is built from TRBV7-9 and TRBJ2-7; a weak D match, TRBD2 (6 bases). Trimming cost V 3 bases and J 9 bases, with 18 bases left between them. CDR3 length equals 14 residues. The V gene's germline CDR1 is SEHNR and CDR2 FQNEAQ (reference sequence).

This clone was seen a handful of times. The rearrangement links TRBV14 to TRBJ2-1; D is unresolved. The length of the CDR3 is 16 residues. Germline V gene sequence: CDR1 SGHDN, CDR2 FVKESK. V was cut by 1 base and J by 0 bases, with 10 bases left in between. The CDR3, as DNA: TGTGCCAGCAGCCAAGTAACAGCAACCTCCTACAATGAGCAGTTCTTC. This gives the protein CASSQVTATSYNEQFF.

The genes are TRBV7-2 and TRBJ2-5, with no clear D. CDR1 is SGHTA and CDR2 is FQGNSA in the germline V gene. The CDR3 sequence is 13 residues long. V lost 3 bases and J lost 5, with 10 bases in between. The CDR3 sequence: CASSFYVEETQYF. CDR3 nucleotides: TGTGCCAGCAGCTTTTACGTCGAGGAGACCCAGTACTTC. Combining the CDR3 with reference TRBV7-2 and TRBJ2-5 gives the whole variable domain GAGVSQSPSNKVTEKGKDVELRCDPISGHTALYWYRQSLGQGLEFLIYFQGNSAPDKSGLPSDRFSAERTGGSVSTLTIQRTQQEDSAVYLCASSFYVEETQYFGPGTRLLVL.

V gene TRBV6-6 combines with J gene TRBJ2-1; D is unresolved. The CDR3 loop spans 13 amino acids. CDR1 and CDR2 from the germline V gene are MNHNY and SVGAGI (reference sequence). Trimming stripped 5 bases from V and 2 bases from J, with 7 bases between. CDR3: CASSPGTYNEQFF. As DNA, the CDR3 is TGTGCCAGCAGTCCAGGAACCTACAATGAGCAGTTCTTC.

This clone has just a few counts. The V gene is TRBV5-1, the J gene TRBJ2-7, with TRBD2 identical over 8 bases. Germline values: CDR1 SGHRS, CDR2 YFSETQ. Losses at the gene ends were 0 bases for V and 4 bases for J; bases not matched to a gene: 3. This CDR3 spans 14 amino acids. Here the CDR3 DNA reads TGCGCCAGCAGCTTGGGTAGCGGGACGTACGAGCAGTACGTC. Protein: CASSLGSGTYEQYV.

The chain combines TRBV27 with TRBJ2-2; D gene uncertain. Per germline, CDR1 MNHEY and CDR2 SMNVEV (reference sequence). The CDR3 totals 14 residues. Deletions cut 0 bases from V and 6 bases from J, with 8 bases between. CDR3 in DNA: TGTGCCAGCAGTTTATCGAGTCGGGCCGGGGAGCTGTTTTTT. As protein: CASSLSSRAGELFF.

The chain uses TRBV30 and TRBJ1-4, with D tentatively TRBD1 (5 bases). This CDR3 spans 15 amino acids. Trimming took 5 bases from V and 8 from J, leaving 21 bases between them. CDR1 GTSNPN and CDR2 SVGIG come from the germline V gene (reference sequence). CDR3 coding DNA: TGTGCCTGGGCTCCCGCACGGGCGGGACGGGAAAAACTGTTTTTT. This sequence encodes CAWAPARAGREKLFF.

CDR3: CASSLSFSDTQYF. The CDR3 DNA sequence: TGCGCCAGCAGCTTAAGTTTTAGCGATACGCAGTATTTT. The chain links TRBV5-1 to TRBJ2-3; D gene unclear. Germline CDR1 SGHRS, CDR2 YFSETQ. The CDR3 length is 13 residues. The V end lost 2 bases, the J end lost 6 bases, and 10 bases lay between the germline ends.

The rearrangement uses TRBV7-8 and TRBJ2-1; a possible D gene is TRBD2 (5 bases). The V gene lost 3 bases and the J gene lost 5 bases, with 8 bases spanning the gap. CDR1 and CDR2 from the germline V gene are SGHVS and FQNEAQ. This CDR3 has 13 residues. The CDR3 reads CASSFGGDNEQFF. For the CDR3, the DNA is TGTGCCAGCAGCTTCGGAGGAGACAATGAGCAGTTCTTC.

V gene TRBV30 combines with J gene TRBJ2-6, with a weak D call TRBD1 (5 bases). This CDR3 comprises 14 residues. CDR1 GTSNPN and CDR2 SVGIG come from the germline V gene (reference sequence). V lost 1 base and J lost 2, with 6 bases in between. CDR3 DNA sequence: TGTGCCTGGAGTGAGACAGCTGGGGCCAACGTCCTGACTTTC. Its translation is CAWSETAGANVLTF.